Below are 31 T cell receptor beta chains sequenced from a single sample in a study of OX40 agonist ivuxolimab in advanced cancers. Only in-frame clones appear in the TCRdb table, and some are missing; sequencing was by immunoSEQ multiplex PCR. Found here are about 61,000 clones, roughly four fifths of them singletons; the top ten hold less than 3.5%. The source material was CD4+ or CD8+ T cells sorted from blood, sampled in a trial of the OX40 agonist ivuxolimab. These receptors all stem from an adult with an advanced solid tumor such as melanoma, head and neck, liver or kidney cancer.

The V call is TRBV6-5, the J call TRBJ2-2; TRBD1 matches at 8 bases. After removal of 6 bases from V and 3 bases from J, the junction contained 6 bases not matched to a gene. The CDR3 runs 15 residues. From germline, CDR1 is MNHEY and CDR2 SVGAGI. CDR3 region: CASRGQGSDTGELFF. Written as DNA, the CDR3 is TGTGCCAGCAGAGGACAGGGATCGGACACCGGGGAGCTGTTTTTT.

This chain links TRBV7-2 with TRBJ2-7; D is undetermined. Between the trimmed V and J ends, which lost 5 bases and 1 base, there was a span of 18 bases. The length of the CDR3 is 16 residues. Germline loops: CDR1 SGHTA, CDR2 FQGNSA. CDR3 sequence (DNA): TGTGCCAGCAGCCCCCGGTTGAGGCAGAAGTCCTACGAGCAGTACTTC. Protein: CASSPRLRQKSYEQYF.

The rearrangement uses TRBV30 and TRBJ2-1; D perhaps matches TRBD2 (6 bases). Trimming removed 1 base at V and 6 bases at J, with 7 bases between. Germline loops: CDR1 GTSNPN, CDR2 SVGIG (reference sequence). This CDR3 is 12 amino acids long. The CDR3 loop is CAWSGLGNEQFF. CDR3 DNA sequence: TGTGCCTGGAGTGGACTAGGCAATGAGCAGTTCTTC. Full variable domain (missing parts from reference TRBV30 and TRBJ2-1): SQTIHQWPATLVQPVGSPLSLECTVEGTSNPNLYWYRQAAGRGLQLLFYSVGIGQISSEVPQNLSASRPQDRQFILSSKKLLLSDSGFYLCAWSGLGNEQFFGPGTRLTVL.

This clone occurred once. The chain recombines TRBV14 with TRBJ1-5; D not certain. V lost 1 base to trimming and J lost 6 bases, with 10 bases between them. CDR1 and CDR2 from the germline V gene are SGHDN and FVKESK. This CDR3 is 14 amino acids long. The CDR3 protein is CASSQASVGQPQHF. CDR3 DNA sequence: TGTGCCAGCAGCCAAGCGTCCGTCGGTCAGCCCCAGCATTTT.

The DNA for the CDR3 is TGTGCCAGCGCGTGGTCGGGAGAAGGGAATCAGCCCCAGCATTTT. This encodes CASAWSGEGNQPQHF. V is TRBV27 and J is TRBJ1-5; D unresolved. Germline V gene sequence: CDR1 MNHEY, CDR2 SMNVEV (reference sequence). This CDR3 is 15 amino acids long. Trimming took 8 bases from V and 4 from J, leaving 18 bases between them.

Of note for this clone: One end of the junction varies from germline; a read error may be responsible. This chain connects TRBV9 to TRBJ2-3; 8 bases agree with TRBD2. The CDR3 loop spans 16 amino acids. Germline lookup yields CDR1 SGDLS and CDR2 YYNGEE. This chain's CDR3 is CASTVGTRASTDTQYF. The CDR3 DNA sequence: TGTGCCAGCACCGTAGGGACTAGAGCGAGCACAGATACGCAGTATTTT.

The rearrangement links TRBV30 to TRBJ2-1; 9 nucleotides agree with TRBD2. The V gene end was trimmed by 8 bases and the J gene end by 10 bases; junction bases not matched to a gene: 6. This CDR3 has 11 amino acids. From germline, CDR1 is GTSNPN and CDR2 SVGIG (reference sequence). The CDR3 DNA reads TGTGCCGGGACTAGCAGCGGGGAGCAGTTCTTC. Translation: CAGTSSGEQFF.

The chain joins TRBV27 to TRBJ2-1; 8 nucleotides line up with TRBD2. There are 15 residues in the CDR3. From germline, CDR1 is MNHEY and CDR2 SMNVEV (reference sequence). Trimming took 3 bases from V and 2 from J; bases not matched to a gene: 3. The CDR3 region is CASSFGTRAYNEQFF. Written as DNA, the CDR3 is TGTGCCAGCAGTTTCGGGACTAGGGCCTACAATGAGCAGTTCTTC.

The chain couples TRBV27 to TRBJ2-3, with 9 positions matching TRBD1. With V trimmed by 3 bases and J by 1 base, 17 bases remained unmatched. Germline CDR1 and CDR2: MNHEY and SMNVEV (reference sequence). The CDR3 runs to 20 residues. CDR3 coding DNA: TGTGCCAGCAGTTTTAAGGGACAGGGCCTCATGGGACGTCGCACAGATACGCAGTATTTT. Translating gives CASSFKGQGLMGRRTDTQYF.

The V and J genes are TRBV2 and TRBJ2-7, with D possibly being TRBD1 (6 bases). Germline assignment: CDR1 SNHLY and CDR2 FYNNEI. The CDR3 spans 15 residues. Deletions cut 6 bases from V and 2 bases from J, with 17 bases between. The CDR3 coding sequence is TGTGCCAGCAGGGTCCCGGCTTCAGGGGCCTACGAGCAGTACTTC. Its translation: CASRVPASGAYEQYF.

In DNA form, the CDR3 reads TGCGCCAGCAGGGAAGAGGGTTCGGAGCGTTGGGATACGCAGTATTTT. It encodes CASREEGSERWDTQYF. The chain is built from TRBV5-1 and TRBJ2-3; weak D call: TRBD2 (5 bases). CDR1 and CDR2 from the germline V gene are SGHRS and YFSETQ. CDR3 length: 16 residues. V lost 5 bases, J lost 6 bases, and 22 bases lay in between.

The chain uses TRBV7-8 and TRBJ1-5; D gene unclear. From germline, CDR1 is SGHVS and CDR2 FQNEAQ. V lost 1 base to trimming and J lost 7 bases, with 11 bases between them. The CDR3 has 14 amino acids. The CDR3 is CASSLGAVSQPQHF. In DNA form, the CDR3 reads TGTGCCAGCAGCTTAGGCGCAGTTTCCCAGCCCCAGCATTTT.

The chain couples TRBV6-5 to TRBJ1-1, with D uncertain. V lost 7 bases and J 1 base, leaving 16 bases between the germline ends. CDR1 is MNHEY, CDR2 SVGAGI, per germline. The CDR3 covers 15 residues. CDR3 protein: CASTPRFWGNTEAFF. The CDR3 coding sequence is TGTGCCAGCACTCCAAGGTTCTGGGGGAACACTGAAGCTTTCTTT.

The V gene is TRBV19, the J gene TRBJ2-3; D unclear. Trimming removed 5 bases at V and 5 bases at J, with 8 bases between. CDR1 and CDR2 (germline): LNHDA, SQIVND (reference sequence). This CDR3 has 12 residues. CDR3 bases: TGTGCCAGTAGTGAAAGACGAGATACGCAGTATTTT. This translates into CASSERRDTQYF.

CDR3 sequence: CASTRMGGTNEKLFF. CDR3 in DNA: TGTGCCAGTACTAGGATGGGGGGCACTAATGAAAAACTGTTTTTT. The chain employs TRBV19 and TRBJ1-4; a possible D gene is TRBD1 (6 bases). Germline assignment: CDR1 LNHDA and CDR2 SQIVND (reference sequence). The CDR3 is 15 residues long. Trimming took 7 bases from V and 2 from J, leaving 14 bases between them.

For the CDR3, the DNA is TGTGCCAGCACCTTCACCGACTGGGGCTACACCTTC. It is translated as CASTFTDWGYTF. The chain combines TRBV6-5 with TRBJ1-2, with D uncertain. There are 12 residues in the CDR3. Germline CDR1 and CDR2: MNHEY and SVGAGI. With 7 bases removed from V and 8 bases from J, the gap between germline ends came to 14 bases.

The chain recombines TRBV28 with TRBJ2-7; TRBD2 is a possible D gene (6 bases). There are 14 residues in the CDR3. Germline loops: CDR1 MDHEN, CDR2 SYDVKM. V was trimmed by 4 bases and J by 0 bases, leaving 10 bases between them. CDR3 region: CASSSPGASYEQYF. The CDR3 coding sequence is TGTGCCAGCAGTTCGCCGGGAGCCTCCTACGAGCAGTACTTC. Based on the CDR3 plus reference TRBV28 and TRBJ2-7, the full variable domain is DVKVTQSSRYLVKRTGEKVFLECVQDMDHENMFWYRQDPGLGLRLIYFSYDVKMKEKGDIPEGYSVSREKKERFSLILESASTNQTSMYLCASSSPGASYEQYFGPGTRLTVT.

The chain employs TRBV30 and TRBJ2-2; 9 bases map to TRBD2. Looked up from germline, CDR1 is GTSNPN and CDR2 is SVGIG (reference sequence). The CDR3 loop spans 15 amino acids. J gave up 8 bases and V 3 bases, and 10 bases lay outside the gene matches. CDR3 in amino acids: CAWRLAGLDRGELFF. The CDR3 bases are TGTGCCTGGAGGCTAGCGGGGCTTGATAGGGGGGAGCTGTTTTTT.

CDR3 in DNA: TGTGCCAGCAGCTTAGTAGCGGGGGACACCGGGGAGCTGTTTTTT. Its protein is CASSLVAGDTGELFF. The chain joins TRBV7-2 to TRBJ2-2; 9 nucleotides align to TRBD2. The CDR3 is made up of 15 amino acids. Per the germline V gene, CDR1 is SGHTA and CDR2 is FQGNSA. The V and J ends lost 1 base and 3 bases, in that order; junction bases with no gene match: 0.

The rearrangement uses TRBV5-4 and TRBJ2-2; TRBD2 might be the D (5 bases). The CDR3 is made up of 18 amino acids. V was clipped by 0 bases and J by 7 bases, with 22 bases between them. Germline values: CDR1 SGHNT, CDR2 YYREEE (reference sequence). The CDR3 coding sequence is TGTGCCAGCAGCTTGGATCTGTCGGAGGAAGTGGGCGACGGGGAGCTGTTTTTT. Its translation is CASSLDLSEEVGDGELFF.

V usage is TRBV6-4 and J usage is TRBJ2-6, with a possible D match to TRBD1 (5 bases). In germline, CDR1 is MRHNA, CDR2 SNTAGT. V dropped 2 bases and J dropped 1 base, with 12 bases sitting between them. The CDR3 is made up of 17 amino acids. Written as DNA, the CDR3 is TGTGCCAGCAGTGACACTCATCCAGGGTCTGGGGCCAACGTCCTGACTTTC. It encodes CASSDTHPGSGANVLTF.

This chain's CDR3 is CAWEPSGGAQDTQYF. CDR3 sequence (DNA): TGTGCCTGGGAACCCAGCGGGGGGGCCCAAGATACGCAGTATTTT. The chain recombines TRBV30 with TRBJ2-3; 10 bases fit TRBD2. The CDR3 runs 15 residues. Germline assignment: CDR1 GTSNPN and CDR2 SVGIG (reference sequence). V was pared by 5 bases and J by 5 bases, with 10 bases of the junction left unmatched.

The CDR3 nucleotides are TGTGCCAGCAGCCAAGATGGACAAAGGAGGAAACTGTTTTTT. Protein product: CASSQDGQRRKLFF. The chain couples TRBV14 to TRBJ1-4; D possibly corresponds to TRBD1 (5 bases). The V end lost 0 bases, the J end lost 11 bases, and 13 bases lay between the germline ends. In germline, CDR1 is SGHDN, CDR2 FVKESK. The CDR3 length is 14 residues.

The chain carries TRBV6-5 and TRBJ1-1, with TRBD1 matching over 7 bases. V lost 4 bases to trimming and J lost 4 bases; unmatched junction nucleotides: 3. The CDR3 totals 13 residues. Germline-derived CDR1 and CDR2 are MNHEY and SVGAGI. In DNA, the CDR3 is TGTGCCAGCAGTTCCGACAGGGCCACTGAAGCTTTCTTT. Its translation is CASSSDRATEAFF.

This clone was detected a few times. The rearrangement joins TRBV5-4 to TRBJ2-5, with a possible D match to TRBD2 (6 bases). Germline CDR1 SGHNT, CDR2 YYREEE (reference sequence). V lost 0 bases, J lost 0 bases, and 9 bases lay in between. This CDR3 spans 15 amino acids. CDR3 region: CASSLVVADQETQYF. In DNA form, the CDR3 reads TGTGCCAGCAGCTTGGTGGTAGCGGACCAAGAGACCCAGTACTTC.

The genes are TRBV9 and TRBJ2-1; 7 bases match TRBD2. The V segment lost 4 bases and the J segment 4 bases; nucleotides outside the gene matches: 8. This CDR3 region has 15 residues. Germline V CDR1 and CDR2: SGDLS, YYNGEE. The CDR3 DNA is TGTGCCAGCAGCTCCCAAGGGCGGGGGTACAATGAGCAGTTCTTC. It codes for CASSSQGRGYNEQFF.

This chain connects TRBV6-1 to TRBJ1-1; the match to TRBD1 covers 7 bases. Trimming removed 6 bases from V and 6 bases from J; junction bases left unmatched: 10. This CDR3 has 14 amino acids. Germline V gene sequence: CDR1 MNHNS, CDR2 SASEGT. The CDR3 bases are TGTGCCAGCAGAAAGGGAACAGGGGACCCTGAAGCTTTCTTT. This codes for CASRKGTGDPEAFF.

This rearrangement joins TRBV6-5 to TRBJ2-3; 9 bases fit TRBD2. The CDR3 extends over 12 amino acids. Germline CDR1 is MNHEY and CDR2 is SVGAGI. The V and J ends lost 7 bases and 5 bases, in that order; junction bases with no gene match: 1. CDR3 nucleotides: TGTGCCAGCACGACTAGCGGAGATACGCAGTATTTT. Translation: CASTTSGDTQYF.

Note on this clone: Germline is not matched at one junction end, which may reflect a read error. This chain links TRBV11-2 with TRBJ2-7; tentative D call: TRBD1 (5 bases). Germline V CDR1 and CDR2: SGHAT, FQNNGV. The CDR3 is 17 amino acids. The CDR3 is CASSLDFRGGPPYEQYF. The CDR3 nucleotides read TGTGCCAGCAGTTTAGATTTTAGGGGTGGACCCCCCTACGAGCAGTACTTC.

As DNA, the CDR3 is TGTGCCACCAGCTTAGACCCCAACACTGAAGCTTTCTTT. This translates into CATSLDPNTEAFF. V usage is TRBV15 and J usage is TRBJ1-1; D is uncertain. The CDR3 loop spans 13 amino acids. The germline gives CDR1 LNHNV, CDR2 YYDKDF (reference sequence). V was cut by 5 bases and J by 2 bases, with 9 bases left in between.

J is TRBJ1-5 and V is TRBV19, with D perhaps matching TRBD1 (5 bases). Per germline, CDR1 LNHDA and CDR2 SQIVND (reference sequence). Trimming removed 1 base from V and 7 bases from J, with 17 bases in between. This CDR3 has 16 residues. CDR3 sequence: CASSIVGPSGGQPQHF. CDR3 sequence (DNA): TGTGCCAGTAGTATAGTGGGACCCTCTGGAGGACAGCCCCAGCATTTT.